One and the same sample provided the 32 T cell receptor beta chains below, sequenced in a study of T cells in tumors after PD-1 blockade. The protocol was immunoSEQ multiplex PCR, while the TCRdb copy is restricted to in-frame clones and leaves out a portion. The sample carries around 50,000 clones, 60% to 80% recorded once. This specimen was PBMCs, taken before anti-PD-1 treatment. Source of these receptors: a human donor with basal cell carcinoma.

The chain uses TRBV5-4 and TRBJ1-6; D is ambiguous. The length of the CDR3 is 15 residues. V gave up 0 bases and J gave up 4 bases, with 8 bases separating them. CDR1 and CDR2 from the germline V gene are SGHNT and YYREEE (reference sequence). DNA for the CDR3: TGTGCCAGCAGCTTGGCCGGGTCTTATAATTCACCCCTCCACTTT. This gives the protein CASSLAGSYNSPLHF.

This chain connects TRBV28 to TRBJ2-7, with 9 bases matching TRBD1. CDR1 is MDHEN and CDR2 is SYDVKM in the germline V gene. This CDR3 is 14 amino acids long. V shed 6 bases and J 3 bases; nucleotides not matched to a gene: 6. The CDR3 DNA sequence: TGTGCCAGCAGGACAGGGGGTAGCAACTACGAGCAGTACTTC. Protein product: CASRTGGSNYEQYF.

The CDR3 DNA follows: TGTGCCAGCAGCTTGGCCCTAGGAGTACAGGGTGAGCAGTTCTTC. Encoded protein: CASSLALGVQGEQFF. This sequence joins TRBV5-4 and TRBJ2-1, with a possible D match to TRBD1 (6 bases). This CDR3 region has 15 residues. Between the trimmed V and J ends, which lost 0 bases and 9 bases, there was a span of 16 bases. Germline CDR1 SGHNT, CDR2 YYREEE (reference sequence). The variable domain in full, completed from reference TRBV5-4 and TRBJ2-1, reads ETGVTQSPTHLIKTRGQQVTLRCSSQSGHNTVSWYQQALGQGPQFIFQYYREEENGRGNFPPRFSGLQFPNYSSELNVNALELDDSALYLCASSLALGVQGEQFFGPGTRLTVL.

The chain recombines TRBV4-1 with TRBJ1-5, with D perhaps TRBD1 (6 bases). This CDR3 region has 16 residues. Trimming pared 0 bases from V and 6 bases from J, leaving 15 bases between. The germline CDR1 and CDR2 sequences are MGHRA and YSYEKL. CDR3 nucleotides: TGCGCCAGCAGCCAAGATAGAGGGGGTTTCGGTCAGCCCCAGCATTTT. Protein product: CASSQDRGGFGQPQHF.

This chain joins TRBV2 and TRBJ2-7; 8 bases map to TRBD1. V lost 7 bases to trimming and J lost 2 bases; unmatched junction nucleotides: 10. The CDR3 runs to 15 residues. Germline V gene lookup returns CDR1 SNHLY and CDR2 FYNNEI. The DNA for the CDR3 is TGTGCCAGCACCAGAGGGGACAGGTTAGCCTACGAGCAGTACTTC. It specifies CASTRGDRLAYEQYF.

The chain links TRBV6-6 to TRBJ2-1, with D possibly matching TRBD2 (6 bases). This CDR3 comprises 15 residues. The germline V and J ends were trimmed by 7 bases and 1 base, with 14 bases remaining between them. CDR1 is MNHNY and CDR2 is SVGAGI in the germline V gene (reference sequence). The CDR3 DNA sequence: TGTGCCAGCATCTCGGCGGCGGGATCCTACAATGAGCAGTTCTTC. It encodes CASISAAGSYNEQFF.

The chain carries TRBV3-1 (or the pseudogene TRBV3-2) and TRBJ2-2; D uncertain. V lost 9 bases, J lost 1 base, and 9 bases lay in between. This CDR3 region has 13 residues. Germline CDR1 is LGHDT and CDR2 is YNNKEL (reference sequence). CDR3 residues: CASTVGNTGELFF. CDR3 DNA: TGTGCCAGTACGGTTGGGAACACCGGGGAGCTGTTTTTT.

The genes are TRBV3-1 (or the pseudogene TRBV3-2) and TRBJ1-1, with D possibly matching TRBD1 (5 bases). The V end lost 3 bases, the J end lost 0 bases, and 11 bases lay between the germline ends. Germline V CDR1 and CDR2: LGHDT, YNNKEL (reference sequence). The CDR3 is 15 amino acids. Here the CDR3 DNA reads TGTGCCAGCAGCCAGAGCCAGACAGTGAACACTGAAGCTTTCTTT. Protein: CASSQSQTVNTEAFF.

The V gene is TRBV20-1, the J gene TRBJ1-1, with unresolved D. The germline V and J ends were trimmed by 5 bases and 4 bases, with 8 bases remaining between them. This CDR3 region has 11 residues. In germline, CDR1 is DFQATT, CDR2 SNEGSKA (reference sequence). The CDR3 nucleotides read TGCAGTGCTGAGATGGGCACTGAAGCTTTCTTT. Protein: CSAEMGTEAFF.

The gene calls are TRBV30 and TRBJ1-5; D gene ambiguous. The germline gives CDR1 GTSNPN, CDR2 SVGIG (reference sequence). The CDR3 has 13 residues. Trimming removed 0 bases at V and 4 bases at J, with 7 bases between. The chain's CDR3 is CAWSVEGNQPQHF. As DNA, the CDR3 is TGTGCCTGGAGTGTAGAAGGGAATCAGCCCCAGCATTTT.

The gene calls are TRBV3-1 (or the pseudogene TRBV3-2) and TRBJ1-1, with D perhaps TRBD1 (6 bases). Germline values: CDR1 LGHDT, CDR2 YNNKEL (reference sequence). CDR3 length: 14 amino acids. V lost 6 bases and J lost 4, with 15 bases in between. CDR3 bases: TGTGCCAGCAGGGAGGGGGGGATTCGCACTGAAGCTTTCTTT. Translated, it gives CASREGGIRTEAFF.

The chain is built from TRBV6-5 and TRBJ2-7; no clear D. Germline V gene sequence: CDR1 MNHEY, CDR2 SVGAGI. Trimming pared 3 bases from V and 2 bases from J, leaving 11 bases between. This CDR3 has 14 amino acids. The CDR3 protein is CASSYDAIPYEQYF. In DNA, the CDR3 is TGTGCCAGCAGTTATGATGCGATCCCCTACGAGCAGTACTTC.

This chain connects TRBV5-1 to TRBJ2-2; no firm D call. The CDR3 extends over 15 amino acids. From germline, CDR1 is SGHRS and CDR2 YFSETQ. V was clipped by 1 base and J by 2 bases, with 9 bases between them. The DNA of the CDR3 is TGCGCCAGCAGCTTGTATATGCACAACACCGGGGAGCTGTTTTTT. Its protein product is CASSLYMHNTGELFF.

The chain employs TRBV7-9 and TRBJ1-6; D unclear. Trimming removed 5 bases at V and 3 bases at J, with 14 bases between. The CDR3 loop spans 16 amino acids. CDR1 and CDR2 from the germline V gene are SEHNR and FQNEAQ (reference sequence). The CDR3 nucleotides are TGTGCCAGCAGCCTGCTAGGCAGCGTCTATAATTCACCCCTCCACTTT. Protein sequence: CASSLLGSVYNSPLHF.

The rearrangement uses TRBV20-1 and TRBJ2-2; D unresolved. Trimming stripped 6 bases from V and 5 bases from J, with 7 bases between. From germline, CDR1 is DFQATT and CDR2 SNEGSKA (reference sequence). This CDR3 region has 11 residues. CDR3 DNA sequence: TGCAGTGCGGGTGGTACCGGGGAGCTGTTTTTT. Amino acids: CSAGGTGELFF.

The chain couples TRBV27 to TRBJ2-7; D uncertain. Germline values: CDR1 MNHEY, CDR2 SMNVEV (reference sequence). V lost 2 bases and J lost 0, with 8 bases in between. CDR3 length: 14 amino acids. This chain's CDR3 is CASSLKDSSYEQYF. The CDR3 region has the DNA TGTGCCAGCAGTTTAAAGGATAGCTCCTACGAGCAGTACTTC.

The chain combines TRBV14 with TRBJ2-2; TRBD1 aligns across 9 bases. After removal of 0 bases from V and 5 bases from J, the junction contained 4 bases not matched to a gene. The CDR3 consists of 16 residues. CDR1 and CDR2 from the germline V gene are SGHDN and FVKESK. DNA for the CDR3: TGTGCCAGCAGCCAAGACCCGGGACAGGGAACCGGGGAGCTGTTTTTT. This translates into CASSQDPGQGTGELFF.

This sequence joins TRBV7-6 and TRBJ2-7, with unresolved D. Germline loops: CDR1 SGHVS, CDR2 FNYEAQ. This CDR3 has 13 amino acids. V lost 1 base, J lost 2 bases, and 6 bases lay in between. The DNA for the CDR3 is TGTGCCAGCAGCTTAGGAGACCCCTACGAGCAGTACTTC. Protein sequence: CASSLGDPYEQYF.

This chain joins TRBV7-3 and TRBJ1-1, with D tentatively TRBD1 (5 bases). This CDR3 is 16 amino acids long. Germline assignment: CDR1 SGHTA and CDR2 FQGTGA. V was cut by 2 bases and J by 0 bases, with 13 bases left in between. The CDR3 protein is CASSLQSGRLNTEAFF. CDR3 DNA sequence: TGTGCCAGCAGCTTACAGTCGGGGCGACTGAACACTGAAGCTTTCTTT. The whole variable domain, remainder taken from reference TRBV7-3 and TRBJ1-1, is GAGVSQTPSNKVTEKGKYVELRCDPISGHTALYWYRQSLGQGPEFLIYFQGTGAADDSGLPNDRFFAVRPEGSVSTLKIQRTERGDSAVYLCASSLQSGRLNTEAFFGQGTRLTVV.

The V call is TRBV24-1, the J call TRBJ2-5, with D unclear. The germline CDR1 and CDR2 sequences are KGHDR and SFDVKD. V lost 4 bases to trimming and J lost 1 base, with 15 bases between them. This CDR3 is built from 16 residues. The CDR3 sequence is CATSESLPGLQETQYF. The CDR3 DNA reads as TGTGCCACCAGTGAGTCCCTACCTGGTCTCCAAGAGACCCAGTACTTC.

As for this clone: This sample includes further DNA sequences coding for the same CDR3. V and J are TRBV27 and TRBJ2-3; no clear D. Germline V gene sequence: CDR1 MNHEY, CDR2 SMNVEV (reference sequence). The CDR3 spans 13 residues. Trimming shortened V by 5 bases and J by 10 bases, and 16 bases separated the two germline ends. The CDR3 DNA sequence: TGTGCCAGCAGTCTTGGTCCGGCCCGAGCGCAGTATTTT. It is translated as CASSLGPARAQYF.

CDR3 nucleotide sequence: TGTGCCAGCAGTCACGCTAAAGGGGGCCCCGGGGAGCTGTTTTTT. This sequence encodes CASSHAKGGPGELFF. The rearrangement uses TRBV28 and TRBJ2-2; 7 bases map to TRBD1. CDR1 and CDR2 from the germline V gene are MDHEN and SYDVKM. After removal of 5 bases from V and 6 bases from J, the junction contained 9 bases not matched to a gene. This CDR3 is built from 15 residues.

This clone was counted only a few times. The rearrangement joins TRBV4-2 to TRBJ2-1, with D perhaps matching TRBD1 (5 bases). Trimming took 0 bases from V and 4 from J, leaving 10 bases between them. Per the germline V gene, CDR1 is LGHNA and CDR2 is YNFKEQ. The CDR3 spans 15 residues. The CDR3 spells CASSQDGASYNEQFF. The CDR3 nucleotides are TGTGCCAGCAGCCAAGATGGGGCATCTTACAATGAGCAGTTCTTC.

The rearrangement links TRBV6-1 to TRBJ2-3, with TRBD1 matching 7 bases. Germline V gene lookup returns CDR1 MNHNS and CDR2 SASEGT. V dropped 0 bases and J dropped 5; count of bases not matched to a gene: 11. The CDR3 is made up of 17 amino acids. This CDR3 reads CASSEALAGTVLDTQYF. The CDR3 nucleotides are TGTGCCAGCAGTGAAGCGCTAGCAGGGACAGTACTAGATACGCAGTATTTT.

V gene TRBV18 combines with J gene TRBJ2-7, with 9 bases identical to TRBD1. The CDR3 contains 15 residues. Trimming at V came to 1 base and at J to 4 bases, leaving 5 bases not matched to a gene. Germline-derived CDR1 and CDR2 are KGHSH and LQKENI. The CDR3 DNA follows: TGTGCCAGCTCACCACAATCCGGGACAGGGTACGAGCAGTACTTC. It translates to CASSPQSGTGYEQYF.

The V gene is TRBV7-2, the J gene TRBJ1-5, with D perhaps matching TRBD1 (5 bases). V lost 3 bases, J lost 3 bases, and 6 bases lay in between. Germline lookup yields CDR1 SGHTA and CDR2 FQGNSA. The length of the CDR3 is 13 residues. The CDR3 DNA follows: TGTGCCAGCAGCTTGGACAACAATCAGCCCCAGCATTTT. Translated: CASSLDNNQPQHF.

This clone was recorded only once. V and J are TRBV7-8 and TRBJ1-1; D not resolved. V dropped 6 bases and J dropped 6 bases, with 11 bases sitting between them. The CDR3 runs 12 residues. Germline CDR1 and CDR2: SGHVS and FQNEAQ. The CDR3 protein is CASSSPYAEAFF. Here the CDR3 DNA reads TGTGCCAGCAGTTCCCCTTATGCTGAAGCTTTCTTT.

The chain joins TRBV20-1 to TRBJ1-4; D is uncertain. CDR1 and CDR2 (germline): DFQATT, SNEGSKA (reference sequence). This CDR3 contains 11 residues. Deletions cut 6 bases from V and 8 bases from J, with 10 bases between. CDR3: CSAGFREKLFF. For the CDR3, the DNA is TGCAGTGCCGGATTCAGGGAAAAACTGTTTTTT.

The chain couples TRBV27 to TRBJ2-6, with TRBD2 identical over 7 bases. J gave up 2 bases and V 3 bases, and 4 bases lay outside the gene matches. Germline CDR1 is MNHEY and CDR2 is SMNVEV (reference sequence). The CDR3 spans 16 residues. CDR3 region: CASSFWGGTGANVLTF. CDR3 coding DNA: TGTGCCAGCAGTTTTTGGGGGGGAACTGGGGCCAACGTCCTGACTTTC.

J is TRBJ2-5 and V is TRBV5-1; D gene uncertain. The germline gives CDR1 SGHRS, CDR2 YFSETQ. The CDR3 is 14 amino acids. The germline V and J ends were trimmed by 2 bases and 1 base, with 9 bases remaining between them. The CDR3 bases are TGCGCCAGCAGCTTAGGGCCAACCCAAGAGACCCAGTACTTC. Its translation: CASSLGPTQETQYF.

The chain links TRBV7-9 to TRBJ1-4, with unresolved D. Deletions cut 6 bases from V and 1 base from J, with 15 bases between. The germline V gene has CDR1 SEHNR and CDR2 FQNEAQ (reference sequence). The CDR3 is 16 amino acids. DNA of the CDR3: TGTGCCAGCAGAAGACACCTCCCCGGAACTAATGAAAAACTGTTTTTT. This encodes CASRRHLPGTNEKLFF. Full variable domain (rest looked up from reference TRBV7-9 and TRBJ1-4): DTGVSQNPRHKITKRGQNVTFRCDPISEHNRLYWYRQTLGQGPEFLTYFQNEAQLEKSRLLSDRFSAERPKGSFSTLEIQRTEQGDSAMYLCASRRHLPGTNEKLFFGSGTQLSVL.

This chain links TRBV3-1 (or the pseudogene TRBV3-2) with TRBJ2-2; 7 nucleotides align to TRBD1. From germline, CDR1 is LGHDT and CDR2 YNNKEL (reference sequence). This CDR3 has 16 amino acids. V lost 2 bases to trimming and J lost 7 bases; unmatched junction nucleotides: 10. The CDR3 sequence: CASSQSDRDRGGELFF. CDR3 coding DNA: TGTGCCAGCAGCCAATCTGACAGGGATCGAGGCGGGGAGCTGTTTTTT.